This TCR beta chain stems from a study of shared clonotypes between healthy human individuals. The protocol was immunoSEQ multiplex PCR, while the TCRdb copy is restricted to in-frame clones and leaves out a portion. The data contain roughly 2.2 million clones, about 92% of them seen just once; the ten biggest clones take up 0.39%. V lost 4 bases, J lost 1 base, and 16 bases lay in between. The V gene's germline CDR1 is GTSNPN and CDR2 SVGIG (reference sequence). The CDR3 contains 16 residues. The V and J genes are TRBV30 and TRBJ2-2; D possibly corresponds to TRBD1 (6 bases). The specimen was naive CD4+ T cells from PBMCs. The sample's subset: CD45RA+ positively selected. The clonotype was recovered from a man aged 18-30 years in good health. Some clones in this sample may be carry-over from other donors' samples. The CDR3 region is CAWISYPGQNTGELFF. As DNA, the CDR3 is TGTGCCTGGATTAGTTATCCGGGACAGAACACCGGGGAGCTGTTTTTT.